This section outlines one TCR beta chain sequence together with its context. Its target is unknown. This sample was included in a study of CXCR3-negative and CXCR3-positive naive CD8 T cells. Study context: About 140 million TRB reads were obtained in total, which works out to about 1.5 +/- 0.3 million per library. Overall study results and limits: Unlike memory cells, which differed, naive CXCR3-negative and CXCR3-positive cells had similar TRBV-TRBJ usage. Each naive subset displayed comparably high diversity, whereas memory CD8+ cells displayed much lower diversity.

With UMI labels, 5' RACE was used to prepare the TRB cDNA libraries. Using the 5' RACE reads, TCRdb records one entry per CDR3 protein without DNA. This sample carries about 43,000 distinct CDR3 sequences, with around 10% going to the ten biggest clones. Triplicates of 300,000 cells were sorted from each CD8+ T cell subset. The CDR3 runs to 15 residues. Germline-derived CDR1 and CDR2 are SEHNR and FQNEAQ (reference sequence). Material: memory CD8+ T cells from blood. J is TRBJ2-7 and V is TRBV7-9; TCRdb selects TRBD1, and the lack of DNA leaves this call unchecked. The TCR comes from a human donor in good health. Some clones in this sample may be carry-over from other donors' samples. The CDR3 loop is CASSENRDLSYEQYF.